The entry below gives a single T cell receptor (beta chain) sequence along with its context. The clone's antigen remains unknown. No base-level quality is on record; no much larger clone is a single base apart. This sample stems from a study of T cell responses to AZD1222 COVID-19 vaccine (dated by TCRdb to about 2021). At the level of the whole study: Because spike-specific TCR depth and breadth did not differ between the two schedules, AZD1222 recipients who got a second dose at roughly 4 weeks were pooled with those who got a second dose at roughly 12 weeks. A total of about 250 trial participants underwent TCR sequencing, of whom about 200 had received two doses of AZD1222 and some 25 had received two doses of the MenACWY control vaccine. Trial participants were enrolled by age into 18-55, 56-69 and 70-plus year subgroups, with roughly 160, 29 and 62 TCR-sequenced participants respectively. General conclusions and limits of the study: Most participants were white British and females outnumbered males, and the authors suggested that clonal diversity may have been underestimated. Conclusions about previously exposed vaccinees were limited because only six AZD1222 recipients were SARS-CoV-2 seropositive at baseline. A significant rise in spike-specific TCR breadth and depth was observed after two AZD1222 doses relative to day 0 and relative to MenACWY recipients. Nearly half of unique spike-specific TCRs reportedly recognized epitopes outside regions mutated in the B.1.351 and B.1.1.7 variants. In the small 56-69-year group, the increase in depth fell short of significance, most likely because of low power. Because no day 14 peak-response samples were available, repertoires were characterized only after the peak T cell response. CD4 TCRs associated with the vaccine covered the entire spike protein, and the dominant responses were in regions 160-218 and 743-854.

CDR1 is given as MNHEY and CDR2 as SVGAGI, both from the germline V gene. V and J lose 5 bases and 1 base, and a span of 11 bases separates them. The CDR3 spans 14 residues, from the cysteine through the phenylalanine. Only the CDR3 DNA stays, 42 bases, in frame from base 1. The CDR3 regions of human TCRbeta chains were analyzed by immunosequencing. The source study handled its data this way. Repertoire TCRs were matched against a reference library of SARS-CoV-2-specific TCRs generated with the MIRA antigen-specificity platform. Breadth was defined as the fraction of unique TCRs that were SARS-CoV-2-associated, and depth was defined as the fraction of total T cells that were SARS-CoV-2-associated. Using the MIRA data, each spike-specific TCR was assigned both to the spike region to which the TCR was reactive and to a CD4 or CD8 class. Log10-transformed breadth and depth values were compared by one-way ANOVA with Sidak's multiple comparisons tests. Imported from immuneACCESS, the table was reduced by TCRdb to in-frame sequences with V and J called. These copies leave out some clones; in studies compared against another copy, an unresolved V gene accounts for under half, and the cause of the remainder is not known. The DNA gave D and trimming, while V, J and clone size come from that table. The sample has some 110,000 clones on record, 88% of them singletons. Approximately 10% of the sample is in the top ten clones.

In the paper's terms, the time point label means: baseline before first vaccination. Samples from vaccinated people were obtained from the UK trials COV001 and COV002, which included a single-blind randomized controlled phase 2/3 trial of AZD1222 (ChAdOx1 nCoV-19) in healthy adults. For TCRbeta chain sequencing, PBMC samples from trial participants were taken at day 0 and at day 28 after the second dose. This material consisted of peripheral blood, taken on day 0 of AZD1222 vaccination. In this chain, TRBV6-5 is recombined with TRBJ1-2; too little of a D gene remains to name it. The source is an adult in good health. The CDR3 here reads CASSNPRNNYGYTF. The nucleotide sequence reads TGTGCCAGCAGTAATCCCAGAAATAACTATGGCTACACCTTC.